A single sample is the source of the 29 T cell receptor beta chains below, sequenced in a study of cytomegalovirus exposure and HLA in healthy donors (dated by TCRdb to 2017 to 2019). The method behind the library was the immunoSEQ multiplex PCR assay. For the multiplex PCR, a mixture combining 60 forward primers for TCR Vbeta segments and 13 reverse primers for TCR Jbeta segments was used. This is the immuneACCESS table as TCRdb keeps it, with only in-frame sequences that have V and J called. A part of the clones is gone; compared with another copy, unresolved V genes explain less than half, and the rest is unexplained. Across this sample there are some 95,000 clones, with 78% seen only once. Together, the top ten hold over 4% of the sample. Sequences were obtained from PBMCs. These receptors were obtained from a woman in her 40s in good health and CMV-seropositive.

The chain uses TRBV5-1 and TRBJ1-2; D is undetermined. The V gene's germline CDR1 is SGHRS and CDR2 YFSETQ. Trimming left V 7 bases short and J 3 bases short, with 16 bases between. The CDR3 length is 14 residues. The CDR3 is CASASRASDYGYTF. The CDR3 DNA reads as TGCGCCAGCGCTTCTAGAGCAAGTGACTATGGCTACACCTTC.

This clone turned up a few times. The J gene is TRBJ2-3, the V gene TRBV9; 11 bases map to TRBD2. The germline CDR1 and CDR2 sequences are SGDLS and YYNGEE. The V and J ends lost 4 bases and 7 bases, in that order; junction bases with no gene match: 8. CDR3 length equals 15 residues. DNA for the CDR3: TGTGCCAGCAGCACCACTAGCGGGAGTATCTATACGCAGTATTTT. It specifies CASSTTSGSIYTQYF.

Here the CDR3 DNA reads TGCGCCAGCAGCTTTTACAGGGCCGTTTCCTACAATGAGCAGTTCTTC. Its translation: CASSFYRAVSYNEQFF. The rearrangement joins TRBV5-1 to TRBJ2-1; possible D gene TRBD1, 6 bases. The CDR3 has 16 amino acids. V was trimmed by 2 bases and J by 1 base, leaving 13 bases between them. Per germline, CDR1 SGHRS and CDR2 YFSETQ. Supplemented by reference TRBV5-1 and TRBJ2-1, the full variable domain reads KAGVTQTPRYLIKTRGQQVTLSCSPISGHRSVSWYQQTPGQGLQFLFEYFSETQRNKGNFPGRFSGRQFSNSRSEMNVSTLELGDSALYLCASSFYRAVSYNEQFFGPGTRLTVL.

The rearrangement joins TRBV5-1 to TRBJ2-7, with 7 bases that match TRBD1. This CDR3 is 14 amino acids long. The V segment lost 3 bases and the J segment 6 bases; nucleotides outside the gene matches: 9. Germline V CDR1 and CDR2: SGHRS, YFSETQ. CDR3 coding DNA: TGCGCCAGCAGCTCCACCGGGACAGTCTGCGAGCAGTACTTC. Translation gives CASSSTGTVCEQYF.

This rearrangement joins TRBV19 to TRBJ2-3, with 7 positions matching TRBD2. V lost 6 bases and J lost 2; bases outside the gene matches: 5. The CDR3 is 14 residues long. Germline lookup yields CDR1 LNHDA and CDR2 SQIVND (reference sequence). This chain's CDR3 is CASRVGGFTDTQYF. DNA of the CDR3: TGTGCCAGTAGGGTCGGGGGGTTCACAGATACGCAGTATTTT.

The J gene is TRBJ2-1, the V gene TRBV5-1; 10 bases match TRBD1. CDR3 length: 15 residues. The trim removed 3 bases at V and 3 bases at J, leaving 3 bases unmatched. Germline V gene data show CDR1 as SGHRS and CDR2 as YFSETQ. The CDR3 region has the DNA TGCGCCAGCAGCTCCCGGGACAGGGGCTACAATGAGCAGTTCTTC. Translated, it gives CASSSRDRGYNEQFF.

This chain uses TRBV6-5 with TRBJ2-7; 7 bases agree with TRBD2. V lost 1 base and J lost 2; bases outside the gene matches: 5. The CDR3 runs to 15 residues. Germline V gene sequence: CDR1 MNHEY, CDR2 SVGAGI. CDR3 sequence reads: CASSYYQGGTYEQYF. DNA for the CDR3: TGTGCCAGCAGTTACTACCAGGGAGGGACCTACGAGCAGTACTTC.

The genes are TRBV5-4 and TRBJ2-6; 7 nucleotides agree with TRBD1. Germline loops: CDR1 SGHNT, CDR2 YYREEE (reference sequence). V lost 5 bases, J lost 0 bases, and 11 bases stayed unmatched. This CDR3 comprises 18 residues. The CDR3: CASRFGGQVGSGANVLTF. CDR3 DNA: TGTGCCAGCAGGTTTGGAGGACAGGTGGGCTCTGGGGCCAACGTCCTGACTTTC.

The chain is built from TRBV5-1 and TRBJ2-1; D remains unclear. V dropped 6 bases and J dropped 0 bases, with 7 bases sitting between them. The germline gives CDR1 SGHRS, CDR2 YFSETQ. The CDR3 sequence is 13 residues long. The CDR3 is CASTPSSYNEQFF. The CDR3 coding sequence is TGCGCCAGCACCCCGAGCTCCTACAATGAGCAGTTCTTC.

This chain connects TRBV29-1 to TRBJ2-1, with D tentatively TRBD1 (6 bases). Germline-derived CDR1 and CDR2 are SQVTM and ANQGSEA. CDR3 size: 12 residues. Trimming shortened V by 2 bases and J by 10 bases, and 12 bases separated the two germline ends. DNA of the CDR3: TGCAGCGTTGAACTAGCAGGGGACGAGCAGTTCTTC. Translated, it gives CSVELAGDEQFF.

CDR3 sequence: CASRWLGGYGNQPQHF. The DNA of the CDR3 is TGTGCCAGCAGGTGGTTGGGGGGATATGGCAATCAGCCCCAGCATTTT. The chain joins TRBV7-6 to TRBJ1-5; D is possibly TRBD1 (5 bases). The CDR3 spans 16 residues. V lost 6 bases to trimming and J lost 2 bases, with 17 bases between them. The V gene's germline CDR1 is SGHVS and CDR2 FNYEAQ.

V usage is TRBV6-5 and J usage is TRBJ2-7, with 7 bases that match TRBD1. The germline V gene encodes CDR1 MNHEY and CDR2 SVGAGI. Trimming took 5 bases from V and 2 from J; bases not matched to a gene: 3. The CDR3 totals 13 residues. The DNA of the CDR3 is TGTGCCAGCAGTGCGACAGGGCCCTACGAGCAGTACTTC. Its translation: CASSATGPYEQYF.

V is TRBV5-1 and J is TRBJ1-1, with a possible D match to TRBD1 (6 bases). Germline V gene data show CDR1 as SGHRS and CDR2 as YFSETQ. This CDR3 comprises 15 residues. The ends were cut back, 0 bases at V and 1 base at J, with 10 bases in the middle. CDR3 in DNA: TGCGCCAGCAGCTTGGCGGGACACGGGAACACTGAAGCTTTCTTT. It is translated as CASSLAGHGNTEAFF.

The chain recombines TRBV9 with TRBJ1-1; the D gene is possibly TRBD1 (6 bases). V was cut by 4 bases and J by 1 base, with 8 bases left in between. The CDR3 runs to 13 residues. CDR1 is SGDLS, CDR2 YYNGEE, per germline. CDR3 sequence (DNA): TGTGCCAGCAGCCAGACAGGGAACACTGAAGCTTTCTTT. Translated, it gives CASSQTGNTEAFF.

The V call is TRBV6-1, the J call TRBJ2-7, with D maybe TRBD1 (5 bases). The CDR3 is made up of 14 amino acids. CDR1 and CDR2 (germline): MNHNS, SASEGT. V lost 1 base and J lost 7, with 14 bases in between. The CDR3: CASSEEFRRGEQYF. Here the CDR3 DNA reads TGTGCCAGCAGTGAAGAGTTCCGTAGGGGAGAGCAGTACTTC.

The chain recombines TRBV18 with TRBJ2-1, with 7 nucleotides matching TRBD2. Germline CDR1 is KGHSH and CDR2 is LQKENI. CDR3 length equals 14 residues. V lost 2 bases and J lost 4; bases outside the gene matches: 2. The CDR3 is CASSPERGYNEQFF. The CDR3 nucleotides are TGTGCCAGCTCACCAGAGCGGGGTTACAATGAGCAGTTCTTC.

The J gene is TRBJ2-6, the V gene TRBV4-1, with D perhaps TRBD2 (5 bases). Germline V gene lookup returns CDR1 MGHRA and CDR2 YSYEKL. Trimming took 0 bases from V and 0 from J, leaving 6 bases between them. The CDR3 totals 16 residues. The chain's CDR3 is CASSQDRGSGANVLTF. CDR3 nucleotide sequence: TGCGCCAGCAGCCAAGATCGGGGCTCTGGGGCCAACGTCCTGACTTTC.

The CDR3 spells CASSKTGGTEAFF. As DNA, the CDR3 is TGTGCCAGCAGCAAGACAGGGGGCACTGAAGCTTTCTTT. The chain couples TRBV11-1 to TRBJ1-1; TRBD1 agrees at 9 bases. The CDR3 is made up of 13 amino acids. The germline V gene encodes CDR1 SGHAT and CDR2 FQDESV (reference sequence). The trim removed 5 bases at V and 4 bases at J, leaving 2 bases unmatched.

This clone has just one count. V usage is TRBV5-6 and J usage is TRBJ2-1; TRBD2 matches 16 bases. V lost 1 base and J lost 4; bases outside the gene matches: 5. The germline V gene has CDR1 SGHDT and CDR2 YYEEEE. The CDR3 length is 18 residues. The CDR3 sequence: CASSLRGLAGGVYNEQFF. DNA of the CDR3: TGTGCCAGCAGCTTGCGGGGACTAGCGGGAGGGGTGTACAATGAGCAGTTCTTC. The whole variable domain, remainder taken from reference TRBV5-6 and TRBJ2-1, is DAGVTQSPTHLIKTRGQQVTLRCSPKSGHDTVSWYQQALGQGPQFIFQYYEEEERQRGNFPDRFSGHQFPNYSSELNVNALLLGDSALYLCASSLRGLAGGVYNEQFFGPGTRLTVL.

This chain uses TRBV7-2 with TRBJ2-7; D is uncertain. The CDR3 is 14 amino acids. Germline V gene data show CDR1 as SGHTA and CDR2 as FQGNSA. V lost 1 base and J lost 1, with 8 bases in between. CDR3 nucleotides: TGTGCCAGCAGCTTAGATTTCGAGTCCTACGAGCAGTACTTC. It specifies CASSLDFESYEQYF. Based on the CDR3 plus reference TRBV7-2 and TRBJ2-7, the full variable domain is GAGVSQSPSNKVTEKGKDVELRCDPISGHTALYWYRQSLGQGLEFLIYFQGNSAPDKSGLPSDRFSAERTGGSVSTLTIQRTQQEDSAVYLCASSLDFESYEQYFGPGTRLTVT.

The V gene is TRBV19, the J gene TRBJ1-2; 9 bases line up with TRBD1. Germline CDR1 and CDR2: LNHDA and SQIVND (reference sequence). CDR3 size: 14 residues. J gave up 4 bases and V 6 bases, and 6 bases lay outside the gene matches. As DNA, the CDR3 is TGTGCCAGTAGCGCGACAGGGGGGATCTATGGCTACACCTTC. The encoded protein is CASSATGGIYGYTF.

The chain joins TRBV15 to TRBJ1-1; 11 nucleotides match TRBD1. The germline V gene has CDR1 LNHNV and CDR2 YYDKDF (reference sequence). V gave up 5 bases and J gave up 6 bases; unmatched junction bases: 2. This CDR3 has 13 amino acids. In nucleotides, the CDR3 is TGTGCCACCAGCGGACAGGGGGCCTCTGAAGCTTTCTTT. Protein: CATSGQGASEAFF.

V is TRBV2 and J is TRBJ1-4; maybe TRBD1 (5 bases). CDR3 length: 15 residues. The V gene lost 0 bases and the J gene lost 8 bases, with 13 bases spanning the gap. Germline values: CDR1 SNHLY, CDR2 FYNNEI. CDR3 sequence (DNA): TGTGCCAGCAGTGAAGCGCGGGGGAAGGGCGAAAAACTGTTTTTT. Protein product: CASSEARGKGEKLFF.

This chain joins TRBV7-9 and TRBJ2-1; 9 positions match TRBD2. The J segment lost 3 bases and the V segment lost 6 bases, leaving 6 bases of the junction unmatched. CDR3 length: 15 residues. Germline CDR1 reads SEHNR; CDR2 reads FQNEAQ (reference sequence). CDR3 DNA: TGTGCCAGCAGACCTAGACTAGCGGTCTACAATGAGCAGTTCTTC. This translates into CASRPRLAVYNEQFF.

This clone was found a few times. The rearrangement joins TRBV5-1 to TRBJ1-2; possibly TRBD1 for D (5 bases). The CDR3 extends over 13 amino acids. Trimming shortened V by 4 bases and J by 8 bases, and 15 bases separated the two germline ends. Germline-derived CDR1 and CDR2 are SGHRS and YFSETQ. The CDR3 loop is CASSLSGAGGYTF. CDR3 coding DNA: TGCGCCAGCAGCCTGTCTGGGGCTGGGGGCTACACCTTC.

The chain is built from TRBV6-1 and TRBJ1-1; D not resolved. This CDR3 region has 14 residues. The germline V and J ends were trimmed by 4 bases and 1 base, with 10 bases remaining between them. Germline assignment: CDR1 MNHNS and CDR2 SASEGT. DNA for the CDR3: TGTGCCAGCAGTGTTTGGCAGGCGAACACTGAAGCTTTCTTT. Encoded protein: CASSVWQANTEAFF.

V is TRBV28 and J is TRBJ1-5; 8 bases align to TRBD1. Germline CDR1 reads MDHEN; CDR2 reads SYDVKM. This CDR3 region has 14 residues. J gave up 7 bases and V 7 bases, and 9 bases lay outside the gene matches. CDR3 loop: CASKLDRAGQPQHF. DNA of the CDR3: TGTGCCAGCAAACTGGACAGGGCTGGACAGCCCCAGCATTTT.

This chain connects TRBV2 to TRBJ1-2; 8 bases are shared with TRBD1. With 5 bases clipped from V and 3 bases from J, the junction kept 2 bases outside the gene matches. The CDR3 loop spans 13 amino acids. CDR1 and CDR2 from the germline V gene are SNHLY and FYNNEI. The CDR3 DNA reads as TGTGCCAGCAGTCCACAGGGGGACTATGGCTACACCTTC. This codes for CASSPQGDYGYTF.

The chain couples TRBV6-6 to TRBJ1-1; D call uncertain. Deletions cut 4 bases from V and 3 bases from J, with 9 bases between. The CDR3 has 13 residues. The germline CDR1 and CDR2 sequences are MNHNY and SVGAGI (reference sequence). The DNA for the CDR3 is TGTGCCAGCAGTTCCGCAGTACACACTGAAGCTTTCTTT. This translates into CASSSAVHTEAFF.